These 31 T cell receptor beta chains share one sample of origin, sequenced in a study of blood T cells in healthy people across ages (dated by TCRdb to the mid-2010s). The library was made by 5' RACE. Sequencing used an Illumina HiSeq 2500. A second roughly 6 to 12 cycle PCR used a sample-barcoded 5' primer and a J-beta primer mix. TCRdb reworked the public reads: Q25 trimming with fastp, MiXCR clone assembly, productive beta chains retained. Rows are combined by CDR3 protein, so each entry shows the most common genes and DNA. The sample table lists under 850,000 distinct CDR3 sequences, around 36% of them with a count of one. The ten largest clones represent about an eighth of the sample. The sample consisted of blood. These TCRs come from a man younger than 35 in good health.

This clonotype was observed many times. The rearrangement joins TRBV18 to TRBJ2-1; D possibly matches TRBD1 or TRBD2 (6 bases each). The germline V and J ends were trimmed by 2 bases and 0 bases, with 14 bases remaining between them. Germline CDR1 and CDR2: KGHSH and LQKENI. The CDR3 length is 17 residues. The CDR3, as DNA: TGTGCCAGCTCACCAGTCGGAGGGACATACTCCTACAATGAGCAGTTCTTC. It codes for CASSPVGGTYSYNEQFF. The whole variable domain, filled in from reference TRBV18 and TRBJ2-1, reads NAGVMQNPRHLVRRRGQEARLRCSPMKGHSHVYWYRQLPEEGLKFMVYLQKENIIDESGMPKERFSAEFPKEGPSILRIQQVVRGDSAAYFCASSPVGGTYSYNEQFFGPGTRLTVL.

This clonotype was recorded once. This chain connects TRBV7-2 to TRBJ2-7; TRBD1 might be the D (5 bases). V was pared by 2 bases and J by 3 bases, with 11 bases between. The CDR3 has 14 residues. CDR1 is SGHTA and CDR2 is FQGNSA in the germline V gene. The CDR3 DNA reads TGTGCCAGCAGCTTAAACAGGAGAAGCTACGAGCAGTACTTC. The encoded protein is CASSLNRRSYEQYF.

CDR3 sequence reads: CASSRSDSLSPYQETQYF. The DNA for the CDR3 is TGTGCCAGCAGCAGGTCCGACAGCCTGTCCCCGTACCAAGAGACCCAGTACTTC. The V and J genes are TRBV7-9 and TRBJ2-5, with a tentative D call TRBD1 (5 bases). V lost 5 bases to trimming and J lost 0 bases, with 22 bases between them. The CDR3 has 18 amino acids. The V gene's germline CDR1 is SEHNR and CDR2 FQNEAQ (reference sequence).

The V gene is TRBV6-2 or TRBV6-3, the J gene TRBJ2-5; 7 bases are a match to TRBD2. Germline V lookup: CDR1 MNHEY, CDR2 SVGEGT. With V trimmed by 7 bases and J by 11 bases, 19 bases remained unmatched. The CDR3 is made up of 15 amino acids. CDR3 sequence reads: CASNAGLGWSDEQYF. The CDR3 DNA sequence: TGTGCCAGCAATGCAGGACTAGGGTGGAGCGATGAGCAGTACTTC.

The chain employs TRBV6-6 and TRBJ1-2; no firm D call. Germline CDR1 and CDR2: MNHNY and SVGAGI (reference sequence). The CDR3 spans 15 residues. V lost 7 bases and J 1 base, leaving 16 bases between the germline ends. This CDR3 is CASNSYGLLNYGYTF. CDR3 nucleotides: TGTGCCAGCAATTCCTACGGACTACTTAACTATGGCTACACCTTC.

This chain connects TRBV7-2 to TRBJ2-1; no definite D call. Germline lookup yields CDR1 SGHTA and CDR2 FQGNSA. V lost 5 bases, J lost 0 bases, and 23 bases lay in between. The CDR3 runs 19 residues. The CDR3 sequence is CASSPSLGRPLSSYNEQFF. In nucleotides, the CDR3 is TGTGCCAGCAGCCCTTCCCTTGGCAGACCTCTGAGCTCCTACAATGAGCAGTTCTTC.

This clonotype was seen just once. A read error may be the cause here, since a much bigger clone is one base away. The genes are TRBV20-1 and TRBJ2-3; a possible D gene is TRBD2 (6 bases). The CDR3 extends over 14 amino acids. Per germline, CDR1 DFQATT and CDR2 SNEGSKA (reference sequence). V shed 8 bases and J shed 0 bases, with 15 bases lying between them. CDR3 amino acids: CSTLLASSTDTQYF. The CDR3 bases are TGCAGTACTTTGCTAGCGAGTAGCACAGATACGCAGTATTTT.

V is TRBV4-2 and J is TRBJ1-6; D remains ambiguous. CDR3 length equals 16 residues. CDR1 is LGHNA and CDR2 is YNFKEQ in the germline V gene. Trimming removed 0 bases from V and 8 bases from J, with 14 bases in between. The CDR3 region is CASSQEVKRPHSPLHF. Written as DNA, the CDR3 is TGTGCCAGCAGCCAAGAGGTGAAGCGGCCCCATTCACCCCTCCACTTT.

The chain has TRBV3-1 and TRBJ2-7; 7 bases match TRBD2. The DNA end favors TRBJ2-4, so the J call may be wrong. CDR3 size: 17 residues. The germline gives CDR1 LGHDT, CDR2 YNNKEL (reference sequence). This CDR3 is CASSQEWGREAKNIQYF. The CDR3 bases are TGTGCCAGCAGCCAAGAGTGGGGGAGGGAAGCCAAAAACATTCAGTACTTC.

This chain links TRBV20-1 with TRBJ2-3; 11 bases map to TRBD2. Germline V gene data show CDR1 as DFQATT and CDR2 as SNEGSKA (reference sequence). The trim removed 5 bases at V and 3 bases at J, leaving 7 bases unmatched. The CDR3 has 15 residues. The CDR3 loop is CSASQTSGVTDTQYF. CDR3 nucleotides: TGCAGTGCTTCCCAGACTAGCGGGGTAACAGATACGCAGTATTTT.

The chain couples TRBV27 to TRBJ2-3; TRBD1 is a possible D gene (5 bases). CDR3 length equals 13 residues. Germline V gene sequence: CDR1 MNHEY, CDR2 SMNVEV (reference sequence). V was pared by 3 bases and J by 5 bases, with 9 bases between. The DNA for the CDR3 is TGTGCCAGCAGTTTCAGGGCGGAAGATACGCAGTATTTT. This codes for CASSFRAEDTQYF.

The rearrangement uses TRBV9 and TRBJ1-2; 9 bases map to TRBD1. J gave up 4 bases and V 0 bases, and 4 bases lay outside the gene matches. Germline-derived CDR1 and CDR2 are SGDLS and YYNGEE. The CDR3 has 15 residues. The CDR3 reads CASSVDRGQGYGYTF. The DNA of the CDR3 is TGTGCCAGCAGCGTAGATAGGGGACAGGGCTATGGCTACACCTTC.

V and J are TRBV29-1 and TRBJ1-2, with 10 bases aligning to TRBD1. V trimming: 8 bases; J trimming: 4 bases; junction bases outside the gene matches: 4. Germline values: CDR1 SQVTM, CDR2 ANQGSEA. CDR3 size: 12 residues. The CDR3 is CSSRTGGYGYTF. The CDR3 DNA reads as TGCAGCTCCCGGACAGGGGGCTATGGCTACACCTTC.

The chain carries TRBV20-1 and TRBJ2-7; a weak D match, TRBD2 (5 bases). Deletions cut 4 bases from V and 1 base from J, with 11 bases between. Germline loops: CDR1 DFQATT, CDR2 SNEGSKA (reference sequence). This CDR3 region has 13 residues. CDR3 coding DNA: TGCAGTGCTAAAAGGGAGCGGTCCTACGAGCAGTACTTC. Translation: CSAKRERSYEQYF.

This clonotype was observed a handful of times. This rearrangement joins TRBV19 to TRBJ1-1; TRBD1 agrees at 7 bases. The V gene's germline CDR1 is LNHDA and CDR2 SQIVND (reference sequence). Unmatched junction bases numbered 8, after V lost 3 bases and J lost 4 bases. The CDR3 runs to 15 residues. The CDR3 sequence: CASSMPIPGGTEAFF. The CDR3 nucleotides are TGTGCCAGTAGTATGCCGATCCCAGGGGGCACTGAAGCTTTCTTT.

In its sample, this clonotype was seen many times. CDR3 coding DNA: TGTGCCAGCAGAAGGGACAGGGTGGCGAACACTGAAGCTTTCTTT. This codes for CASRRDRVANTEAFF. This sequence joins TRBV7-2 and TRBJ1-1; 9 bases are shared with TRBD1. This CDR3 is built from 15 residues. J was trimmed by 1 base and V by 6 bases; bases with no gene match: 6. Germline CDR1 SGHTA, CDR2 FQGNSA.

In regard to this clonotype: Its ends do not fully match the called genes, so a read error is possible. The chain is built from TRBV12-3 or TRBV12-4 and TRBJ2-3, with 14 positions matching TRBD2. The CDR3 is 17 amino acids. CDR3 loop: CASSRGTSGSRADMQYF. CDR3 sequence (DNA): TGTGCCAGCAGCCGAGGGACTAGCGGGAGTAGAGCAGATATGCAGTATTTT.

There are many counts of this clonotype. The chain carries TRBV5-6 and TRBJ2-5; no firm D call. Germline V gene data show CDR1 as SGHDT and CDR2 as YYEEEE. The CDR3 covers 12 residues. V dropped 3 bases and J dropped 4 bases, with 7 bases sitting between them. Written as DNA, the CDR3 is TGTGCCAGCAGCTCCGGTCGAGAGACCCAGTACTTC. Protein: CASSSGRETQYF.

Only one count was recorded for this clonotype. The rearrangement joins TRBV29-1 to TRBJ2-3; D is unresolved. Germline loops: CDR1 SQVTM, CDR2 ANQGSEA. The germline V and J ends were trimmed by 6 bases and 4 bases, with 11 bases remaining between them. This CDR3 comprises 12 residues. The CDR3 DNA is TGCAGCGTAGACTCTCGGGCAGATACGCAGTATTTT. This codes for CSVDSRADTQYF.

The rearrangement joins TRBV12-3 or TRBV12-4 to TRBJ2-7, with 9 bases matching TRBD1. Germline trimming cut 6 bases from V and 10 bases from J; bases unmatched to any gene: 13. The CDR3 totals 14 residues. This chain's CDR3 is CASRKTGGQEIQYF. The CDR3 DNA sequence: TGTGCCAGCAGAAAAACAGGGGGCCAAGAGATCCAGTACTTC.

This clonotype was detected a few times. The rearrangement links TRBV9 to TRBJ1-6, with a weak D call TRBD1 (6 bases). V gave up 3 bases and J gave up 7 bases, with 17 bases separating them. Germline V gene data show CDR1 as SGDLS and CDR2 as YYNGEE. This CDR3 contains 16 residues. The CDR3 region has the DNA TGTGCCAGCAGCGACGGGACACCCCGGCTCAATTCACCCCTCCACTTT. It specifies CASSDGTPRLNSPLHF.

The CDR3 coding sequence is TGTGCCAGCAGCTTAGGCGGGGCCGAGCAGTACTTC. It specifies CASSLGGAEQYF. The V call is TRBV7-2, the J call TRBJ2-7; TRBD2 is a possible D gene (6 bases). Germline CDR1 is SGHTA and CDR2 is FQGNSA. The CDR3 covers 12 residues. V was clipped by 1 base and J by 6 bases, with 7 bases between them. The variable domain in full, completed from reference TRBV7-2 and TRBJ2-7, reads GAGVSQSPSNKVTEKGKDVELRCDPISGHTALYWYRQSLGQGLEFLIYFQGNSAPDKSGLPSDRFSAERTGGSVSTLTIQRTQQEDSAVYLCASSLGGAEQYFGPGTRLTVT.

The chain links TRBV29-1 to TRBJ2-7; D uncertain. The CDR3 runs to 13 residues. CDR1 and CDR2 (germline): SQVTM, ANQGSEA. V lost 0 bases and J 4 bases, leaving 10 bases between the germline ends. In DNA form, the CDR3 reads TGCAGCGTTGAAGATCTAACGTGGTACGAGCAGTACTTC. Its translation is CSVEDLTWYEQYF.

This chain links TRBV29-1 with TRBJ1-2; tentatively, D is TRBD1 (5 bases). CDR1 is SQVTM and CDR2 is ANQGSEA in the germline V gene. CDR3 size: 15 residues. V lost 2 bases, J lost 8 bases, and 21 bases lay in between. The CDR3 bases are TGCAGCGTTGAACGGAACGACAGTCCCAGAGGAGGCTACACCTTC. This sequence encodes CSVERNDSPRGGYTF.

Here the CDR3 reads CSAPGRGAHTQYF. CDR3 coding DNA: TGCAGTGCGCCAGGGCGGGGGGCTCATACGCAGTATTTT. The V gene is TRBV20-1, the J gene TRBJ2-3; 8 nucleotides match TRBD2. Germline V lookup: CDR1 DFQATT, CDR2 SNEGSKA (reference sequence). This CDR3 is 13 amino acids long. V lost 6 bases and J lost 7; bases outside the gene matches: 9.

The V gene is TRBV7-2, the J gene TRBJ2-1; D perhaps matches TRBD2 (5 bases). The DNA end is a closer match to TRBJ2-7, so the J assignment may be wrong. CDR1 is SGHTA and CDR2 is FQGNSA in the germline V gene. This CDR3 spans 15 amino acids. CDR3 nucleotide sequence: TGTGCCAGCAGCTCTGGACTCGGTTGGTCCAATGAGCAGTACTTC. Translating gives CASSSGLGWSNEQYF.

The V call is TRBV5-1, the J call TRBJ2-7; 7 bases fit TRBD1. V shed 7 bases and J 7 bases; nucleotides not matched to a gene: 17. The CDR3 length is 15 residues. Per the germline V gene, CDR1 is SGHRS and CDR2 is YFSETQ. The CDR3: CASYGDSSSYNEQYF. The CDR3 DNA follows: TGCGCCAGCTACGGGGACAGTAGCTCCTACAATGAGCAGTACTTC.

This chain joins TRBV29-1 and TRBJ2-3, with TRBD2 as a possible D gene (6 bases). The CDR3 covers 16 residues. V was cut by 2 bases and J by 2 bases, with 17 bases left in between. Looked up from germline, CDR1 is SQVTM and CDR2 is ANQGSEA. The CDR3 region has the DNA TGCAGCGTTGAAAAATGGGGGAGGCCCTACACAGATACGCAGTATTTT. Its translation is CSVEKWGRPYTDTQYF.

Regarding this clonotype: Germline and junction disagree at one end, which may indicate a read error. This chain uses TRBV2 with TRBJ2-5; TRBD1 matches 10 bases. This CDR3 region has 14 residues. Germline CDR1 and CDR2: SNHLY and FYNNEI. The CDR3 protein is CAGRDRGLQETQYF. Written as DNA, the CDR3 is TGTGCCGGCAGGGACAGGGGACTCCAAGAGACCCAGTACTTC.

V usage is TRBV4-1 and J usage is TRBJ2-1; D not resolved. This CDR3 contains 19 residues. Germline-derived CDR1 and CDR2 are MGHRA and YSYEKL. Trimming shortened V by 0 bases and J by 0 bases, and 18 bases separated the two germline ends. CDR3 bases: TGCGCCAGCAGCCAAGATGTAAGGACCCTATTACCCTCCTACAATGAGCAGTTCTTC. Translating it yields CASSQDVRTLLPSYNEQFF.

This clonotype appeared a few times. This rearrangement joins TRBV29-1 to TRBJ1-2, with a possible D match to TRBD1 (5 bases). This CDR3 has 14 amino acids. CDR1 is SQVTM, CDR2 ANQGSEA, per germline. Trimming took 1 base from V and 6 from J, leaving 15 bases between them. The CDR3, as DNA: TGCAGCGTTGAAGTCCGGGACTCAGCCGATGGCTACACCTTC. Its protein is CSVEVRDSADGYTF. Variable domain in full (rest from reference TRBV29-1 and TRBJ1-2): SAVISQKPSRDICQRGTSLTIQCQVDSQVTMMFWYRQQPGQSLTLIATANQGSEATYESGFVIDKFPISRPNLTFSTLTVSNMSPEDSSIYLCSVEVRDSADGYTFGSGTRLTVV.